The 18 T cell receptor beta chains listed next were all sequenced from one sample in a study of T cell repertoires in cytomegalovirus infection. A single record per CDR3 protein comes from TCRdb applying MiXCR to the reads. The sample lists some 110,000 distinct CDR3 sequences; around 9.1% were seen once. Which antigens these TCRs recognize remains unknown. The sample consisted of PBMCs, sequenced either directly or after in vitro stimulation (not recorded which). The receptor set was obtained from a human donor in good health (CMV status not recorded). Some clones in this sample may be carry-over from other donors' samples.

There are a few counts of this clonotype. The chain employs TRBV29-1 and TRBJ2-3; 7 bases are shared with TRBD2. The V gene end was trimmed by 1 base and the J gene end by 8 bases; junction bases not matched to a gene: 9. The CDR3 totals 14 residues. CDR1 is SQVTM and CDR2 is ANQGSEA in the germline V gene. This CDR3 is CSVEGGLGWGTQYF. DNA for the CDR3: TGCAGCGTTGAAGGCGGACTAGGATGGGGTACGCAGTATTTT.

This chain joins TRBV2 and TRBJ2-5; 12 bases map to TRBD2. Germline CDR1 reads SNHLY; CDR2 reads FYNNEI. V trimming: 2 bases; J trimming: 2 bases; junction bases outside the gene matches: 3. There are 16 residues in the CDR3. CDR3 in amino acids: CASSERLAGAQETQYF. DNA of the CDR3: TGTGCCAGCAGTGAAAGACTAGCGGGAGCACAAGAGACCCAGTACTTC.

This clonotype appeared many times. The chain combines TRBV7-2 with TRBJ2-2; 15 bases line up with TRBD2. Germline values: CDR1 SGHTA, CDR2 FQGNSA. The CDR3 runs to 17 residues. V shed 5 bases and J 5 bases; nucleotides not matched to a gene: 6. CDR3 bases: TGTGCCAGCAGCAGCTCGGGACTAGCGGGAGGAACCGGGGAGCTGTTTTTT. Translation: CASSSSGLAGGTGELFF.

This clonotype occurred many times. The V and J genes are TRBV24-1 and TRBJ1-2; no reliable D call. Germline V lookup: CDR1 KGHDR, CDR2 SFDVKD. The V gene lost 3 bases and the J gene lost 4 bases, with 11 bases spanning the gap. This CDR3 has 14 amino acids. The CDR3 region is CATSDATTPYGYTF. The CDR3 bases are TGTGCCACCAGTGATGCAACAACCCCCTATGGCTACACCTTC.

The chain employs TRBV28 and TRBJ2-7; TRBD2 matches 12 bases. Germline lookup yields CDR1 MDHEN and CDR2 SYDVKM. V lost 5 bases to trimming and J lost 2 bases; unmatched junction nucleotides: 4. CDR3 length equals 15 residues. CDR3 sequence (DNA): TGTGCCAGCAGTCCAGGGACTAGCGGGCCCTACGAGCAGTACTTC. This gives the protein CASSPGTSGPYEQYF.

The chain employs TRBV28 and TRBJ2-2; tentative D call: TRBD1 (6 bases). Between the trimmed V and J ends, which lost 5 bases and 6 bases, there was a span of 10 bases. Germline values: CDR1 MDHEN, CDR2 SYDVKM. The CDR3 extends over 13 amino acids. CDR3 loop: CASSPTGPGELFF. The CDR3 DNA follows: TGTGCCAGCAGTCCTACAGGGCCCGGGGAGCTGTTTTTT.

This clonotype was seen many times. The V gene is TRBV7-6, the J gene TRBJ2-1; TRBD2 matches 9 bases. The CDR3 sequence is 16 residues long. The V and J ends lost 5 bases and 5 bases, in that order; junction bases with no gene match: 10. Germline V gene sequence: CDR1 SGHVS, CDR2 FNYEAQ. The CDR3 DNA follows: TGTGCCAGCAGCGCAAAGGCGGGAGGGTTCGACAATGAGCAGTTCTTC. It is translated as CASSAKAGGFDNEQFF.

A few counts support this clonotype. This CDR3 reads CASSLLGGTDTQYF. CDR3 nucleotides: TGTGCCAGCAGCTTACTCGGGGGCACAGATACGCAGTATTTT. This rearrangement joins TRBV7-9 to TRBJ2-3; TRBD2 is a possible D gene (5 bases). CDR1 SEHNR and CDR2 FQNEAQ come from the germline V gene (reference sequence). This CDR3 has 14 amino acids. V lost 2 bases and J lost 1, with 7 bases in between.

The V call is TRBV12-3 or TRBV12-4, the J call TRBJ2-3; 7 bases align to TRBD2. The length of the CDR3 is 13 residues. Trimming cost V 10 bases and J 3 bases; bases outside gene matches: 7. As DNA, the CDR3 is TGTGCCACCGGGAGGTGGCAAACAGATACGCAGTATTTT. Translated, it gives CATGRWQTDTQYF.

This clonotype was detected ten times or more. CDR3 DNA: TGTGCCATCAGCAAAGAGAGCTCTGGAAACACCATATATTTT. It yields the protein CAISKESSGNTIYF. The chain combines TRBV10-3 with TRBJ1-3; D is unclear. This CDR3 has 14 residues. From germline, CDR1 is ENHRY and CDR2 SYGVKD. V lost 6 bases, J lost 0 bases, and 9 bases lay in between.

The sample holds a few counts of this clonotype. The genes are TRBV7-8 and TRBJ2-3, with unresolved D. Looked up from germline, CDR1 is SGHVS and CDR2 is FQNEAQ. The length of the CDR3 is 12 residues. Trimming took off 4 bases at V and 6 bases at J, with 8 bases between the two ends. CDR3 sequence reads: CASSSDRDTQYF. The CDR3 DNA sequence: TGTGCCAGCAGCTCGGATAGGGATACGCAGTATTTT.

This clonotype was counted many times. The chain employs TRBV7-9 and TRBJ2-1; 10 nucleotides align to TRBD2. The CDR3 is 18 residues long. With 4 bases clipped from V and 8 bases from J, the junction kept 17 bases outside the gene matches. Germline CDR1 is SEHNR and CDR2 is FQNEAQ (reference sequence). The CDR3 is CASSSGGAASGRGDEQFF. For the CDR3, the DNA is TGTGCCAGCAGCTCGGGAGGTGCGGCTAGCGGGAGAGGCGATGAGCAGTTCTTC. Complete variable domain (other parts from reference TRBV7-9 and TRBJ2-1): DTGVSQNPRHKITKRGQNVTFRCDPISEHNRLYWYRQTLGQGPEFLTYFQNEAQLEKSRLLSDRFSAERPKGSFSTLEIQRTEQGDSAMYLCASSSGGAASGRGDEQFFGPGTRLTVL.

The CDR3 DNA sequence: TGCAGTGCTAGCGTGCAGCGTACGCAGTATTTT. This translates into CSASVQRTQYF. This chain uses TRBV20-1 with TRBJ2-3; D gene ambiguous. V lost 3 bases to trimming and J lost 8 bases, with 9 bases between them. The length of the CDR3 is 11 residues. Germline loops: CDR1 DFQATT, CDR2 SNEGSKA (reference sequence).

V gene TRBV5-6 combines with J gene TRBJ2-2; D is tentatively TRBD1 or TRBD2 (6 bases each). The CDR3 spans 16 residues. Germline V CDR1 and CDR2: SGHDT, YYEEEE. Between the trimmed V and J ends, which lost 3 bases and 3 bases, there was a span of 15 bases. The CDR3 spells CASSSSEGGDTGELFF. Here the CDR3 DNA reads TGTGCCAGCAGCTCTTCGGAGGGGGGAGACACCGGGGAGCTGTTTTTT.

This chain connects TRBV27 to TRBJ2-1; D may be TRBD2 (5 bases). CDR1 is MNHEY, CDR2 SMNVEV, per germline (reference sequence). V was cut by 6 bases and J by 4 bases, with 13 bases left in between. The CDR3 runs 14 residues. As DNA, the CDR3 is TGTGCCAGCAGAGGGAGTGTCGGATACAATGAGCAGTTCTTC. As protein: CASRGSVGYNEQFF.

This clonotype has a single count. The chain recombines TRBV19 with TRBJ2-3, with 7 nucleotides matching TRBD2. The CDR3 has 18 amino acids. Losses at the gene ends were 2 bases for V and 2 bases for J; bases not matched to a gene: 13. The germline CDR1 and CDR2 sequences are LNHDA and SQIVND (reference sequence). The CDR3 bases are TGTGCCAGTAGTATACGGCTAGCGGTCCATGAGTTCACAGATACGCAGTATTTT. Its protein is CASSIRLAVHEFTDTQYF.

This clonotype was counted at least ten times. The chain recombines TRBV7-9 with TRBJ2-5; the match to TRBD1 covers 11 bases. Trimming took 4 bases from V and 5 from J; bases not matched to a gene: 6. The length of the CDR3 is 15 residues. Germline lookup yields CDR1 SEHNR and CDR2 FQNEAQ (reference sequence). The CDR3 DNA follows: TGTGCCAGCAGCTCCGGACAGGGGGCATGGGAGACCCAGTACTTC. Translating gives CASSSGQGAWETQYF.

This clonotype occurred many times. This chain links TRBV7-2 with TRBJ1-5, with 7 bases aligning to TRBD1. With V trimmed by 4 bases and J by 5 bases, 5 bases remained unmatched. Per the germline V gene, CDR1 is SGHTA and CDR2 is FQGNSA. This CDR3 has 14 residues. CDR3 nucleotide sequence: TGTGCCAGCAGCTACGGGACAGATTATCAGCCCCAGCATTTT. Translation gives CASSYGTDYQPQHF.